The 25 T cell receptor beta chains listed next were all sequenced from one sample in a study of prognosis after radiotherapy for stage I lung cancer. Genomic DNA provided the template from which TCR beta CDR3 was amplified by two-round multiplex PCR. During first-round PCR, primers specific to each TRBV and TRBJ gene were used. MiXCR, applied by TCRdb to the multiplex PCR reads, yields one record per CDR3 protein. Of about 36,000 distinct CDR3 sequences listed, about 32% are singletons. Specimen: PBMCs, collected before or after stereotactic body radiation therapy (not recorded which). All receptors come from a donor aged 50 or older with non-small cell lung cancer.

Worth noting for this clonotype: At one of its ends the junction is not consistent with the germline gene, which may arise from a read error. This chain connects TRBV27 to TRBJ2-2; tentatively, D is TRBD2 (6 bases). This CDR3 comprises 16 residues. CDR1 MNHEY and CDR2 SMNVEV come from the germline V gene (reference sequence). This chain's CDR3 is CASSPTGTPNTGELFF. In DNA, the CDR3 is TGTGCCAGCAGCCCCACCGGGACTCCGAACACCGGTGAGCTGTTTTTT.

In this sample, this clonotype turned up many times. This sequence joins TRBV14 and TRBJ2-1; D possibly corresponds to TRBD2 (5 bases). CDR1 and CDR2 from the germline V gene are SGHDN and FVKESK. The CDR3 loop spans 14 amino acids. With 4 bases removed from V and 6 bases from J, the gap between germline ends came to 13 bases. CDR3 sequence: CASSLPGLGNEQFF. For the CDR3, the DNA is TGTGCCAGCAGCCTCCCCGGACTTGGCAATGAGCAGTTCTTC.

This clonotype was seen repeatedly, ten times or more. CDR3: CASSADRDTDTQYF. DNA of the CDR3: TGTGCCAGCAGTGCAGACAGGGACACAGATACGCAGTATTTT. The genes are TRBV25-1 and TRBJ2-3, with 7 bases matching TRBD1. The V gene's germline CDR1 is MGHDK and CDR2 SYGVNS. The CDR3 is 14 amino acids. V was pared by 4 bases and J by 2 bases, with 3 bases of the junction left unmatched.

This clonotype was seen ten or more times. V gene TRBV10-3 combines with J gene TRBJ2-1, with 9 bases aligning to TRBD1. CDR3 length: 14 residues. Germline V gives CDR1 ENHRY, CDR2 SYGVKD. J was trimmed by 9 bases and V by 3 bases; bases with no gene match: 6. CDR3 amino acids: CAISDDRGGTEQFF. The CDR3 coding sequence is TGTGCCATCAGTGACGACAGGGGGGGCACTGAGCAGTTCTTC.

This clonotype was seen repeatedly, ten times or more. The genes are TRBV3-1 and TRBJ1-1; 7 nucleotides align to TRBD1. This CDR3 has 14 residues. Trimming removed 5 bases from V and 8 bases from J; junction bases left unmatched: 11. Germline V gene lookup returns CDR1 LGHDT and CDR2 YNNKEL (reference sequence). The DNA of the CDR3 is TGTGCCAGCAGCACCATGCCGACAGGGCTGGAAGCTTTCTTT. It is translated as CASSTMPTGLEAFF. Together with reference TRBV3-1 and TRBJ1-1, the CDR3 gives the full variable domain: DTAVSQTPKYLVTQMGNDKSIKCEQNLGHDTMYWYKQDSKKFLKIMFSYNNKELIINETVPNRFSPKSPDKAHLNLHINSLELGDSAVYFCASSTMPTGLEAFFGQGTRLTVV.

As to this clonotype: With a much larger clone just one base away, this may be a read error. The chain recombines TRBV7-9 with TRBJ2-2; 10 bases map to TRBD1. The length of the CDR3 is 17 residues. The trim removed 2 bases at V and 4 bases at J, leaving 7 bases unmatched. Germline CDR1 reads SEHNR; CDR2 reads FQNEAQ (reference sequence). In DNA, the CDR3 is TGTGCCAGCAGCTTAAGTGGACAGGGGGGAGTCACCGGGGAGCTGTTTTTT. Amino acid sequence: CASSLSGQGGVTGELFF.

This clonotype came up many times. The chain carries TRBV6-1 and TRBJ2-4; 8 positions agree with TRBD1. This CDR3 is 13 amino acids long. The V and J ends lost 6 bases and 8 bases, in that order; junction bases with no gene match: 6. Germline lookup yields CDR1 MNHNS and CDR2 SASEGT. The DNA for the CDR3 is TGTGCCAGCAGCCACGACAGGGGTGACATTCAGTACTTC. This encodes CASSHDRGDIQYF.

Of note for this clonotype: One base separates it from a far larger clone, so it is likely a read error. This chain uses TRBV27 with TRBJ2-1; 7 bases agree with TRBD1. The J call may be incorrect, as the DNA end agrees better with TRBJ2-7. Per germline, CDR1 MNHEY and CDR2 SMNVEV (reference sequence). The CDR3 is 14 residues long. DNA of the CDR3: TGTGCCAGCAGTTTTTACTCAGGGGGTACCGAGCAGTACTTC. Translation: CASSFYSGGTEQYF.

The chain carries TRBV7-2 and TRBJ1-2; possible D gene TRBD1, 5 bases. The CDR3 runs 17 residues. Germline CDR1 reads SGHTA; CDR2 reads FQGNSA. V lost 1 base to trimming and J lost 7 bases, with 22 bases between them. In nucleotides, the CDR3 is TGTGCCAGCAGCTTAGGACCTGGGGGTGGGAATTCGCGTGGCTACACCTTC. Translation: CASSLGPGGGNSRGYTF.

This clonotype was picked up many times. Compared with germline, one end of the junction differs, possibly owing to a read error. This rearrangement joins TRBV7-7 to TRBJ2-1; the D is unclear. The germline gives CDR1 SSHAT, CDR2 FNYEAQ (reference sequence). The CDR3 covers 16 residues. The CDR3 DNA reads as TGTGCTAGCAGCTCCCACCAGTCCAGCTCCTACAATGAGCAGTTCTTC. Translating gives CASSSHQSSSYNEQFF.

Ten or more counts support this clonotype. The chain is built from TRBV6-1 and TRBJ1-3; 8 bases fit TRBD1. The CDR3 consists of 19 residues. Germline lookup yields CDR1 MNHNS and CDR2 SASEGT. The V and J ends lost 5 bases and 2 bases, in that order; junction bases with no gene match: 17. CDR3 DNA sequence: TGTGCCAGCAGTCACCGACGACAGGGGAGGGGGGAGACTGGAAACACCATATATTTT. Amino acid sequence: CASSHRRQGRGETGNTIYF.

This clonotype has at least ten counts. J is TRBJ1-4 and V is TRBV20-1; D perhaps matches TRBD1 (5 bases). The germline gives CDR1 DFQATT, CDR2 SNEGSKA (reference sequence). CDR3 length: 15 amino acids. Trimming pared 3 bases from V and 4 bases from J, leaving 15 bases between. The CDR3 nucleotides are TGCAGTGCTAGGATCGGCGGGGGGGGTAATGAAAAACTGTTTTTT. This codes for CSARIGGGGNEKLFF.

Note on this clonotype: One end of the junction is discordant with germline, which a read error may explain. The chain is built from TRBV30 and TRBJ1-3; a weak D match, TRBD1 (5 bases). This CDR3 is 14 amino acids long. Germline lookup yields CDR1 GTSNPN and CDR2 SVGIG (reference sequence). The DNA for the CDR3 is TGTGCCCGGCGGGGCAGGGAATATGGAAATACCATATATTTT. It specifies CARRGREYGNTIYF.

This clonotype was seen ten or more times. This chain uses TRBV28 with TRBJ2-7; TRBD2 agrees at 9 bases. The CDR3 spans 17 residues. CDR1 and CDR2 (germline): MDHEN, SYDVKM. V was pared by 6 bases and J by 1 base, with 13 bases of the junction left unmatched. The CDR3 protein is CASSLRIAGVPSYEQYF. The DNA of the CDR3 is TGTGCCAGCAGCCTACGAATAGCGGGAGTTCCTTCCTACGAGCAGTACTTC.

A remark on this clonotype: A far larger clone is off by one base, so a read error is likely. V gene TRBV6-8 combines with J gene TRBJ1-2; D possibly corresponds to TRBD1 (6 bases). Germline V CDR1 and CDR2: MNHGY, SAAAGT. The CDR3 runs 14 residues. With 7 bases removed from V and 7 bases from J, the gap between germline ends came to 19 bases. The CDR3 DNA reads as TGTGCCAGCATTCGGACAGACACCTTATCTGGCTACACCTTC. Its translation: CASIRTDTLSGYTF.

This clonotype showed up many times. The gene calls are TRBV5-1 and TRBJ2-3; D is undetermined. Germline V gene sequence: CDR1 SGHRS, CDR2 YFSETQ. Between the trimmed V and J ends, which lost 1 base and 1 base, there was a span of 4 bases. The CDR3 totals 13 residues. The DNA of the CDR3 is TGCGCCAGCAGCTTGCAGGGCACAGATACGCAGTATTTT. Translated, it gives CASSLQGTDTQYF.

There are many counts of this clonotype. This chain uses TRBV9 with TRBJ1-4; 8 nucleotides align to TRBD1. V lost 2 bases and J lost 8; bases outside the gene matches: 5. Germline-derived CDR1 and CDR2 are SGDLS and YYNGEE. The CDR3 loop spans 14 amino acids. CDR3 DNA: TGTGCCAGCAGCGTCCAGGGGGCGCAGGAAAAACTGTTTTTT. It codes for CASSVQGAQEKLFF.

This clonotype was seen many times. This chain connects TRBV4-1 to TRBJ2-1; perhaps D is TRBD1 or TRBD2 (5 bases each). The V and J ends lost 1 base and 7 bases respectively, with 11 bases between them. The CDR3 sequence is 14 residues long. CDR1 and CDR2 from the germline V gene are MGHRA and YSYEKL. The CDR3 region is CASSQVGTLNEQFF. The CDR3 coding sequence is TGCGCCAGCAGCCAAGTTGGGACGCTAAATGAGCAGTTCTTC.

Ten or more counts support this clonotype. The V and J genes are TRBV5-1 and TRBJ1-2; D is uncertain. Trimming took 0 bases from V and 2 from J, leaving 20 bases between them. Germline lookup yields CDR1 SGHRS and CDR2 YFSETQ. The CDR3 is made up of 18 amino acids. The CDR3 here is CASSLADRLTNPNYGYTF. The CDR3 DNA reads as TGCGCCAGCAGCTTGGCCGATCGGCTAACTAATCCGAACTATGGCTACACCTTC.

CDR3 residues: CSARDQGGSNQTEHF. The DNA for the CDR3 is TGCAGTGCTAGAGATCAGGGGGGGAGCAATCAGACCGAGCATTTT. The rearrangement links TRBV20-1 to TRBJ1-5, with 7 positions matching TRBD1. The CDR3 consists of 15 residues. V gave up 0 bases and J gave up 14 bases; unmatched junction bases: 16. Germline values: CDR1 DFQATT, CDR2 SNEGSKA (reference sequence).

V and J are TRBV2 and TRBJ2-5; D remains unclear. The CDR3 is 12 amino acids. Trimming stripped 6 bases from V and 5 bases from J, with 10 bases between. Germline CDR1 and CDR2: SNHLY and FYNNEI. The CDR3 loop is CASRLESETQYF. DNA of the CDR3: TGTGCCAGCAGGCTCGAGTCGGAGACCCAGTACTTC.

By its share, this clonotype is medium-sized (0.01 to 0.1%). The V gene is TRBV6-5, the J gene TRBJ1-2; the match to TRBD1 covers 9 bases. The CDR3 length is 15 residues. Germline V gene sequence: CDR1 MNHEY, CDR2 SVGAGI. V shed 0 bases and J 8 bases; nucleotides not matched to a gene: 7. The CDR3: CASSYSGTGFEGYTF. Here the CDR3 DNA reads TGTGCCAGCAGTTACTCAGGGACAGGGTTTGAGGGCTACACCTTC.

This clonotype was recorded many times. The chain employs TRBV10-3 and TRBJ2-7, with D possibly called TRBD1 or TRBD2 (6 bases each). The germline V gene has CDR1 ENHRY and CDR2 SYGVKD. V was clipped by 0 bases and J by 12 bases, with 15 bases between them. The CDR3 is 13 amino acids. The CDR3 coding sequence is TGTGCCATCAGTGAGTCCGGGGGCAGGTTAGCGTACTTC. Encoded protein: CAISESGGRLAYF.

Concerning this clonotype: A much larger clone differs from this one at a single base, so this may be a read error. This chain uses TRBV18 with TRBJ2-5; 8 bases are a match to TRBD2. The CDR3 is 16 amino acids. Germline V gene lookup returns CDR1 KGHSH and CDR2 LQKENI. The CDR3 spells CAGSPRDGGATETQYF. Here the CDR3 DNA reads TGTGCCGGCTCACCACGGGACGGGGGGGCCACAGAGACCCAGTACTTC.

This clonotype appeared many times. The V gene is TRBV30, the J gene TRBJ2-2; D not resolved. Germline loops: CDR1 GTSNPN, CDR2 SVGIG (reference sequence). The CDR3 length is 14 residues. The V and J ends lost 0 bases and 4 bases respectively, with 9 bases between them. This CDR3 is CAWSVGFTTGELFF. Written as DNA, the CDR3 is TGTGCCTGGAGTGTGGGGTTCACCACCGGGGAGCTGTTTTTT.